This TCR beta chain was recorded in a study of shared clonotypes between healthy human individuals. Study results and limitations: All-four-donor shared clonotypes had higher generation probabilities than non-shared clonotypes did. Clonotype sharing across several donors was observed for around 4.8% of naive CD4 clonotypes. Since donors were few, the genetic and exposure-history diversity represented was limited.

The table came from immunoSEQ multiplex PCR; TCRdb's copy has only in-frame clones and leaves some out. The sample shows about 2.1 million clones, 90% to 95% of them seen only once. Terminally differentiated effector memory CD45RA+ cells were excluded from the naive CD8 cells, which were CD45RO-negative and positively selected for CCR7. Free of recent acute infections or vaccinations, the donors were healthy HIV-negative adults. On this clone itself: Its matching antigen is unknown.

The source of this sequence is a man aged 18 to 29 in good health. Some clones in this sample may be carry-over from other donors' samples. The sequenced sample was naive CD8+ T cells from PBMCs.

CDR3 amino acids: CASSLGFGGTEAFF. In nucleotides, the CDR3 is TGTGCCAGCAGCTTAGGCTTTGGGGGGACTGAAGCTTTCTTT. The V gene is TRBV7-2, the J gene TRBJ1-1; perhaps TRBD1 as D (5 bases). Germline V gene lookup returns CDR1 SGHTA and CDR2 FQGNSA. Trimming removed 1 base at V and 5 bases at J, with 11 bases between. The CDR3 is 14 amino acids.